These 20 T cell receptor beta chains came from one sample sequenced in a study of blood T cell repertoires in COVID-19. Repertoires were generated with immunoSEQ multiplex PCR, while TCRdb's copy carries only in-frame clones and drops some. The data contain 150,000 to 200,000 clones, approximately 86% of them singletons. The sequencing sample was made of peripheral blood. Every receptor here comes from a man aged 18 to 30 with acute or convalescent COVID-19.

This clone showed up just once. The CDR3 coding sequence is TGTGCCAGCAGTGACGGACTAGCGGGGCAAGATACGCAGTATTTT. It yields the protein CASSDGLAGQDTQYF. V gene TRBV6-4 combines with J gene TRBJ2-3; 12 bases fit TRBD2. The CDR3 length is 15 residues. After removal of 2 bases from V and 5 bases from J, the junction contained 2 bases not matched to a gene. Germline-derived CDR1 and CDR2 are MRHNA and SNTAGT.

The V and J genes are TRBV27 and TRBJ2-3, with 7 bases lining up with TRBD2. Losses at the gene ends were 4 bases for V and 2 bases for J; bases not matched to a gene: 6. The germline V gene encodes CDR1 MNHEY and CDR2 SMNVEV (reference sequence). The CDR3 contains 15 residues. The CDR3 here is CASSWVAGVTDTQYF. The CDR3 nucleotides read TGTGCCAGCAGTTGGGTGGCGGGGGTCACAGATACGCAGTATTTT.

The CDR3 bases are TGTGCCAGCAGCAGAAGGACAGGGACTAATGAAAAACTGTTTTTT. This translates into CASSRRTGTNEKLFF. The gene calls are TRBV2 and TRBJ1-4; 8 bases map to TRBD1. The CDR3 has 15 residues. Trimming cost V 6 bases and J 2 bases; bases outside gene matches: 5. Germline CDR1 reads SNHLY; CDR2 reads FYNNEI. The variable domain in full, with the rest retrieved from reference TRBV2 and TRBJ1-4, is EPEVTQTPSHQVTQMGQEVILRCVPISNHLYFYWYRQILGQKVEFLVSFYNNEISEKSEIFDDQFSVERPDGSNFTLKIRSTKLEDSAMYFCASSRRTGTNEKLFFGSGTQLSVL.

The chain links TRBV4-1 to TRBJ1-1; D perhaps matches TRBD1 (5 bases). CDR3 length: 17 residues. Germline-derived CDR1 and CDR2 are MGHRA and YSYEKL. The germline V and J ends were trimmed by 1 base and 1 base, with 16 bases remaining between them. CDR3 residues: CASSQVGPPRGNTEAFF. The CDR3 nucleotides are TGCGCCAGCAGCCAAGTGGGGCCACCACGAGGGAACACTGAAGCTTTCTTT.

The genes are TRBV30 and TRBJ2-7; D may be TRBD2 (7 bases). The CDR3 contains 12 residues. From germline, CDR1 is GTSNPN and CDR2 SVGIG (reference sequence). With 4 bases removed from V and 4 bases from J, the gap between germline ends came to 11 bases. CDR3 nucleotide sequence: TGTGCCTGGAACAGGGAGGGGTACGAGCAGTACTTC. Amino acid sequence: CAWNREGYEQYF.

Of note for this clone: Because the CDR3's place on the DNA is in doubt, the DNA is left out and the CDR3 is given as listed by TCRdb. The chain's CDR3 is CAKYDCGTGDSYNSPLHF. V gene TRBV10-1 combines with J gene TRBJ1-6; no check of the table's D call, TRBD1, against the DNA was made. Inclusive of both ends, the CDR3 amounts to 18 amino acids. CDR1 and CDR2 from the germline V gene are WNHNN and SYGVQD (reference sequence).

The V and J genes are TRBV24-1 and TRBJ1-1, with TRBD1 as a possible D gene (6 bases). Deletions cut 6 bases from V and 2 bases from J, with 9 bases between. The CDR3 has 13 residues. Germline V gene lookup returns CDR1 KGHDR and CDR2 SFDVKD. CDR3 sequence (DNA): TGTGCCACCAGTACAGGGATCAACACTGAAGCTTTCTTT. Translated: CATSTGINTEAFF.

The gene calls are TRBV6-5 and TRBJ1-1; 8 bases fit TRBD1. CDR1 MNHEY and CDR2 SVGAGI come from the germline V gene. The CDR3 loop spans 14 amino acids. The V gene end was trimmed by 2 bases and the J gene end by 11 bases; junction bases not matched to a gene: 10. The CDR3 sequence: CASSYRQDRVRAFF. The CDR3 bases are TGTGCCAGCAGTTACCGTCAGGACAGGGTGAGGGCTTTCTTT.

The CDR3: CASSFGQVEKLFF. As DNA, the CDR3 is TGTGCCAGCAGTTTTGGACAGGTTGAAAAACTGTTTTTT. The gene calls are TRBV27 and TRBJ1-4; 7 positions match TRBD1. The CDR3 contains 13 residues. Germline loops: CDR1 MNHEY, CDR2 SMNVEV (reference sequence). V shed 3 bases, J shed 7 bases, and the junction held 2 bases outside the gene matches.

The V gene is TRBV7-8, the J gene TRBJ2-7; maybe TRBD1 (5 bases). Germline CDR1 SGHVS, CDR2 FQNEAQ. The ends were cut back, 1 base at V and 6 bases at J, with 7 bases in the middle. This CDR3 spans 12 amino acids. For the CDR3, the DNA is TGTGCCAGCAGCTTAGTGGGGCTCGAGCAGTACGTC. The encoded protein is CASSLVGLEQYV.

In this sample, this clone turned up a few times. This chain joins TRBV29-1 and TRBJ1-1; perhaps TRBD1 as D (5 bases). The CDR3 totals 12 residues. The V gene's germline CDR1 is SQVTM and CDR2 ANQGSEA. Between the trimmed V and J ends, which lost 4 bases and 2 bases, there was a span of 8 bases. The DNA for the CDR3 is TGCAGCGTTGGGCAGGGTAACACTGAAGCTTTCTTT. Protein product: CSVGQGNTEAFF.

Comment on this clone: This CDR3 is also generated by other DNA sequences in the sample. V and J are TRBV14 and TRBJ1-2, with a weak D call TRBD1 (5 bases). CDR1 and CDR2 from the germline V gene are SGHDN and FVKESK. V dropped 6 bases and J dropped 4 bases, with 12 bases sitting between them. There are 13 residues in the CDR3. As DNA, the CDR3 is TGTGCCAGCAGTCTCCAGGGAATCTATGGCTACACCTTC. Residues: CASSLQGIYGYTF.

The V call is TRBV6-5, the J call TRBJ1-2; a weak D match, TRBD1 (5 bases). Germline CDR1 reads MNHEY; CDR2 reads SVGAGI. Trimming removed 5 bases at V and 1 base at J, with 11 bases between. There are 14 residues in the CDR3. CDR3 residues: CASSPGWDNYGYTF. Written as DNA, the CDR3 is TGTGCCAGCAGTCCAGGGTGGGATAACTATGGCTACACCTTC.

The CDR3: CASSPKRGPDNEQFF. The CDR3 nucleotides are TGTGCCAGCAGCCCTAAGCGGGGGCCGGACAATGAGCAGTTCTTC. The rearrangement uses TRBV7-8 and TRBJ2-1, with 8 bases matching TRBD2. The germline V gene has CDR1 SGHVS and CDR2 FQNEAQ. This CDR3 spans 15 amino acids. Losses at the gene ends were 5 bases for V and 5 bases for J; bases not matched to a gene: 8.

CDR3 DNA: TGTGCCAGCAGTGAAGGTATCGGTAATTCACCCCTCCACTTT. This translates into CASSEGIGNSPLHF. The chain recombines TRBV2 with TRBJ1-6; D is uncertain. Germline-derived CDR1 and CDR2 are SNHLY and FYNNEI. The CDR3 extends over 14 amino acids. Trimming removed 1 base from V and 6 bases from J, with 7 bases in between.

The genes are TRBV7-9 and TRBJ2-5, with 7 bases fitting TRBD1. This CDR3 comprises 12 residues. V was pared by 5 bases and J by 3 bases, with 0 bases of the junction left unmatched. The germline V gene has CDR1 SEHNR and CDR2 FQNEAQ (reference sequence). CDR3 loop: CASSDREETQYF. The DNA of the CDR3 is TGTGCCAGCAGCGACAGGGAAGAGACCCAGTACTTC.

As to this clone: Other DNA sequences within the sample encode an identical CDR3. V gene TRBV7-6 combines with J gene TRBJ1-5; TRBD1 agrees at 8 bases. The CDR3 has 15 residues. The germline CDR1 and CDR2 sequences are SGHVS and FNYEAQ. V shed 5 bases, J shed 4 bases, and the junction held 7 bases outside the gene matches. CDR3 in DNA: TGTGCCAGCAGCCCAGGGACAGGACGAAATCAGCCCCAGCATTTT. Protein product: CASSPGTGRNQPQHF. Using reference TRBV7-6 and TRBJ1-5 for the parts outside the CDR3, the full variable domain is GAGVSQSPRYKVTKRGQDVALRCDPISGHVSLYWYRQALGQGPEFLTYFNYEAQQDKSGLPNDRFSAERPEGSISTLTIQRTEQRDSAMYRCASSPGTGRNQPQHFGDGTRLSIL.

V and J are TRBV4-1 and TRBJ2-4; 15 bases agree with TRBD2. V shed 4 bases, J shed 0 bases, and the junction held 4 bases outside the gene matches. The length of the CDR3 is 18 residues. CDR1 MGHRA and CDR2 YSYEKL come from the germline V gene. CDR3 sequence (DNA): TGCGCCAGCAGCCTGGGACTAGCGGGGGGACTAGCCAAAAACATTCAGTACTTC. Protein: CASSLGLAGGLAKNIQYF.

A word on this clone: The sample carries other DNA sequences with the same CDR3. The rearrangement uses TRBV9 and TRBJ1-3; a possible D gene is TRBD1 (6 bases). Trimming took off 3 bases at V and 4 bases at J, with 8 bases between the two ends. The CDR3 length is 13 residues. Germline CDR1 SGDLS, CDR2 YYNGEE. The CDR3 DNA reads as TGTGCCAGCAGCGAGACAGGCGGAAACACCATATATTTT. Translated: CASSETGGNTIYF.

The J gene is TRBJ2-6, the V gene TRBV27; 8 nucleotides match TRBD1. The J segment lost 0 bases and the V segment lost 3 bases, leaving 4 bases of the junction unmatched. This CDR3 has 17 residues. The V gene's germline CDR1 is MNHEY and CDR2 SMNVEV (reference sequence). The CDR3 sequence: CASSFSGGISGANVLTF. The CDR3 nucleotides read TGTGCCAGCAGTTTCTCAGGGGGCATCTCTGGGGCCAACGTCCTGACTTTC.